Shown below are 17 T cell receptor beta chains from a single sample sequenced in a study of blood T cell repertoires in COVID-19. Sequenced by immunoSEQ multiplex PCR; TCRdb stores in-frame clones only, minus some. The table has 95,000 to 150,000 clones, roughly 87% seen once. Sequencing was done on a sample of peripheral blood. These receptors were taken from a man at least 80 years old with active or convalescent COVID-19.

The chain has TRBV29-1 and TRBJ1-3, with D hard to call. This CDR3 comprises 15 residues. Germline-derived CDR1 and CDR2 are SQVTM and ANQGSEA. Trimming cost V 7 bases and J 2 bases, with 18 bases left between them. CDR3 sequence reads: CSAALTIGPGNTIYF. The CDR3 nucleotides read TGCAGCGCCGCCCTGACGATTGGGCCTGGAAACACCATATATTTT.

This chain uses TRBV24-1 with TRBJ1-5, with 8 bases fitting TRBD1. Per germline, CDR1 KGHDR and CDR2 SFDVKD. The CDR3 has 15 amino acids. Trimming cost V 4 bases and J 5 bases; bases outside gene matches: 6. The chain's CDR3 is CATSEGGQGYQPQHF. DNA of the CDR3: TGTGCCACCAGTGAGGGAGGACAGGGTTATCAGCCCCAGCATTTT.

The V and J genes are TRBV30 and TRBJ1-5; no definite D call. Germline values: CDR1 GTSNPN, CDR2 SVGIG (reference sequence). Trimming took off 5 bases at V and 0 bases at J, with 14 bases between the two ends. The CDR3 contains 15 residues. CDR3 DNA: TGTGCCTGGGGCGGGGAGTCCCGTAGCAATCAGCCCCAGCATTTT. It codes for CAWGGESRSNQPQHF.

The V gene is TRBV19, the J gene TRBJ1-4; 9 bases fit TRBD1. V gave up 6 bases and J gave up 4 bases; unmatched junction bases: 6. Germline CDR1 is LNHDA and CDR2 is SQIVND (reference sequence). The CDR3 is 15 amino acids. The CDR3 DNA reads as TGTGCCAGTAGGCCACAGGGGGCAATTAATGAAAAACTGTTTTTT. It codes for CASRPQGAINEKLFF. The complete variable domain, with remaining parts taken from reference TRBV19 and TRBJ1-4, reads DGGITQSPKYLFRKEGQNVTLSCEQNLNHDAMYWYRQDPGQGLRLIYYSQIVNDFQKGDIAEGYSVSREKKESFPLTVTSAQKNPTAFYLCASRPQGAINEKLFFGSGTQLSVL.

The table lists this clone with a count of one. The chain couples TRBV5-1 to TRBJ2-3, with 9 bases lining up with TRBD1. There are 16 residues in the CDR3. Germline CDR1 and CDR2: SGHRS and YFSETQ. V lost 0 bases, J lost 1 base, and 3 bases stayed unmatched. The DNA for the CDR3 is TGCGCCAGCAGCTTGGCCAGGGACAGGGGCACAGATACGCAGTATTTT. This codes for CASSLARDRGTDTQYF.

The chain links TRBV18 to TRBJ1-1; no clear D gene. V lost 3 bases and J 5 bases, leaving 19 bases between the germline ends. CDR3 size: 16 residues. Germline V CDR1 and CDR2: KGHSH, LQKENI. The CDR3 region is CASSPSFRGGRTEAFF. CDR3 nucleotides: TGTGCCAGCTCACCTAGTTTCCGGGGAGGTAGGACTGAAGCTTTCTTT.

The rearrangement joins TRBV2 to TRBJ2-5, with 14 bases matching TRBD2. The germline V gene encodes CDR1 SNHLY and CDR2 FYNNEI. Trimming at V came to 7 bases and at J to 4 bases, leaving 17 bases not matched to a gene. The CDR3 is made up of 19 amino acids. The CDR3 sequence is CASTSGLAGGFRIPETQYF. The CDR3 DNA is TGTGCCAGCACGAGTGGACTAGCGGGGGGATTTCGTATCCCAGAGACCCAGTACTTC.

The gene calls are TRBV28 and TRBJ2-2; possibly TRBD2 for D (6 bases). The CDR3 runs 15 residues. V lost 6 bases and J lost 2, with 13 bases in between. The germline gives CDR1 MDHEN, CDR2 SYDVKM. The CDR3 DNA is TGTGCCAGCAGACGACTAGGGCCCAACACCGGGGAGCTGTTTTTT. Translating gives CASRRLGPNTGELFF.

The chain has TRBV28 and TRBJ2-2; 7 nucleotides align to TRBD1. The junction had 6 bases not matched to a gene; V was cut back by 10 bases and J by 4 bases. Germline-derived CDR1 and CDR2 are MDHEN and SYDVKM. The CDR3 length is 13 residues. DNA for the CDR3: TGTGCCACCCAACAGGGGTCCACCGGGGAGCTGTTTTTT. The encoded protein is CATQQGSTGELFF. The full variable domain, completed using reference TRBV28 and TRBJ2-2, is DVKVTQSSRYLVKRTGEKVFLECVQDMDHENMFWYRQDPGLGLRLIYFSYDVKMKEKGDIPEGYSVSREKKERFSLILESASTNQTSMYLCATQQGSTGELFFGEGSRLTVL.

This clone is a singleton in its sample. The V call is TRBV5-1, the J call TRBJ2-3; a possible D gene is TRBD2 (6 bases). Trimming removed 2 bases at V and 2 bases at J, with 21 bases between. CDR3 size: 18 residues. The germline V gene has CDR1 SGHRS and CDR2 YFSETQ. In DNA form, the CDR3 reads TGCGCCAGCAGCTTTGGAAGGGGCCGAGCGGGCATCACAGATACGCAGTATTTT. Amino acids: CASSFGRGRAGITDTQYF.

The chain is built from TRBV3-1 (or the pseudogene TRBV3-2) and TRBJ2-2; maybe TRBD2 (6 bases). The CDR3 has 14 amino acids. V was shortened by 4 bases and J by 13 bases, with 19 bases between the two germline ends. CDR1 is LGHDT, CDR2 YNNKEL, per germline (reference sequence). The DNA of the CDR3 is TGTGCCAGCAGCCGGGCTAGCGAGGGGCAACCGCTGTTTTTT. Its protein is CASSRASEGQPLFF.

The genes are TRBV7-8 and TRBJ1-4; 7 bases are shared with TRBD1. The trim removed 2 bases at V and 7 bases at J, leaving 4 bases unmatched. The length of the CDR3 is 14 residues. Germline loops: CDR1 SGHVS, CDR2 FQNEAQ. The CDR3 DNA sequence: TGTGCCAGCAGCTTAAGGGGACAGTCTGAAAAACTGTTTTTT. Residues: CASSLRGQSEKLFF.

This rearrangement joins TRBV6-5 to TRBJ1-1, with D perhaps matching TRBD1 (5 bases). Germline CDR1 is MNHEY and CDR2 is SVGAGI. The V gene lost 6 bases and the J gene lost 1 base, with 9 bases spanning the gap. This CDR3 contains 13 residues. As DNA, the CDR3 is TGTGCCAGCAGCCCCACAGGGAACACTGAAGCTTTCTTT. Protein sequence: CASSPTGNTEAFF.

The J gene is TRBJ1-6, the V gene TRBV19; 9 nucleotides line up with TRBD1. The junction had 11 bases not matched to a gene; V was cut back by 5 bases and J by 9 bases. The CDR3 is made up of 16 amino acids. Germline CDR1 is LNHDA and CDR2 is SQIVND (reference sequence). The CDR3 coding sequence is TGTGCCAGTAGTTTGGACAGGGGATTGGGAAGTTCACCCCTCCACTTT. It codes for CASSLDRGLGSSPLHF. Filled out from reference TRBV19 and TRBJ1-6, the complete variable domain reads DGGITQSPKYLFRKEGQNVTLSCEQNLNHDAMYWYRQDPGQGLRLIYYSQIVNDFQKGDIAEGYSVSREKKESFPLTVTSAQKNPTAFYLCASSLDRGLGSSPLHFGNGTRLTVT.

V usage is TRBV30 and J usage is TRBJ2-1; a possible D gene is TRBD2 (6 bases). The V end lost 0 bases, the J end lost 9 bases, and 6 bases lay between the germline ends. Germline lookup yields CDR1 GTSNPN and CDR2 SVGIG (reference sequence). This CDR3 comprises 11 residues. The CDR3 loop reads CAWSVGGEQFF. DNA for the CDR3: TGTGCCTGGAGTGTGGGAGGTGAGCAGTTCTTC.

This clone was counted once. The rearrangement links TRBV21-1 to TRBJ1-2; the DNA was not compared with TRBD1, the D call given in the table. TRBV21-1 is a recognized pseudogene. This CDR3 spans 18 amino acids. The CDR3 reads CASSLRDRGSSLDYGYTF. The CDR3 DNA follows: TGTGCCAGCAGCCTCCGGGACAGGGGGTCTAGTCTCGACTATGGCTACACCTTC.

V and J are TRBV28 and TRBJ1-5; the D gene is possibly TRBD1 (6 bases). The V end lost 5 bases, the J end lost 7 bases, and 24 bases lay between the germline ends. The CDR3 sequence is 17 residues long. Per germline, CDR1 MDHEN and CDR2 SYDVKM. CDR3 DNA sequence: TGTGCCAGCAGTCCGAATCCGAACCAGGGGTGGAAACAGCCCCAGCATTTT. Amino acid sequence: CASSPNPNQGWKQPQHF.